Described below is a single T cell receptor beta chain sequence and its context. Sequencing was performed with immunoSEQ multiplex PCR; in TCRdb, only in-frame clones are kept and a portion is missing. The data show 220,000 or so clones, with approximately 90% seen just once and about 9.4% held by the top ten. These data come from a study of blood T cell repertoires in COVID-19. Study context: PBMCs, B-cell-depleted T cells, or T cells provided the cDNA or gDNA that made up the material.

After removal of 3 bases from V and 5 bases from J, the junction contained 8 bases not matched to a gene. This CDR3 spans 15 amino acids. Germline V gives CDR1 SGHKS, CDR2 YYEKEE (reference sequence). Enrollment of patients from Seattle took place during active infection, with longitudinal follow-up. The TCR comes from a woman between 50 and 59 years old with COVID-19, enrolled during active disease. The chain couples TRBV5-5 to TRBJ2-3; 8 bases fit TRBD2. The source material was peripheral blood. The CDR3 coding sequence is TGTGCCAGCAGCTCCCGGGGGGGGAGGGTAGATACGCAGTATTTT. This translates into CASSSRGGRVDTQYF.